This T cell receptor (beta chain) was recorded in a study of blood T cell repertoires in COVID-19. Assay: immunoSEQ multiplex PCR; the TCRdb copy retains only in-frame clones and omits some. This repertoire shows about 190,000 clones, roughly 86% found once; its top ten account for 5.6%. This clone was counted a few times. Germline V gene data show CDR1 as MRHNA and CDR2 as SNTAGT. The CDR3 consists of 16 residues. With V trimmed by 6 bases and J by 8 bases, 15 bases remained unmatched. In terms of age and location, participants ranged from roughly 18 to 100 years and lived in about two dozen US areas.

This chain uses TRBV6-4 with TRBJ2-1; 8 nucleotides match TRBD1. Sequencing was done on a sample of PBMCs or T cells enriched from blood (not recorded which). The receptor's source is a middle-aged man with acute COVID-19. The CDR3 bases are TGTGCCAGCAGCGCCGGGACAGGCGGCTTGCAGGATGAGCAGTTCTTC. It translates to CASSAGTGGLQDEQFF.